The next 16 T cell receptor beta chains were all read from a single sample in a study of cytomegalovirus exposure and HLA in healthy donors. PCR involved 60 Vbeta and 13 Jbeta primers. Assay used: immunoSEQ multiplex PCR; TCRdb lists only in-frame clones, some missing. The repertoire holds over 100,000 clones, about 8.5% seen once, with 5% to 6% in the top ten. The sample comprised PBMCs. The receptors come from a middle-aged man in good health and CMV-seronegative.

The chain joins TRBV5-1 to TRBJ2-7; TRBD2 matches at 11 bases. J lost 6 bases, V lost 4 bases, and 6 bases had no gene match. Per germline, CDR1 SGHRS and CDR2 YFSETQ. The CDR3 totals 14 residues. CDR3 in DNA: TGCGCCAGCAGCCTATCGGGACTAGCGGCCGAGCAGTACTTC. Protein sequence: CASSLSGLAAEQYF.

This clone came up many times. The rearrangement joins TRBV15 to TRBJ2-2; TRBD1 is a possible D gene (6 bases). V lost 3 bases, J lost 4 bases, and 12 bases lay in between. CDR3 length: 15 amino acids. The germline gives CDR1 LNHNV, CDR2 YYDKDF (reference sequence). The CDR3 loop is CATSRTTGSTGELFF. As DNA, the CDR3 is TGTGCCACCAGCAGGACGACAGGTTCCACCGGGGAGCTGTTTTTT.

The chain links TRBV5-1 to TRBJ1-1; D not resolved. Germline CDR1 and CDR2: SGHRS and YFSETQ. The CDR3 is 12 residues long. Deletions cut 4 bases from V and 9 bases from J, with 13 bases between. CDR3 nucleotides: TGCGCCAGCAGCCTAGAAACGGAACAAGCTTTCTTT. Amino acid sequence: CASSLETEQAFF.

CDR3 protein: CASSYGGDQPQHF. CDR3 DNA: TGTGCCAGCAGCTACGGGGGGGATCAGCCCCAGCATTTT. The chain carries TRBV7-6 and TRBJ1-5, with a possible D match to TRBD1 (5 bases). The CDR3 consists of 13 residues. Germline assignment: CDR1 SGHVS and CDR2 FNYEAQ. Trimming stripped 4 bases from V and 5 bases from J, with 9 bases between. The variable domain in full, completed from reference TRBV7-6 and TRBJ1-5, reads GAGVSQSPRYKVTKRGQDVALRCDPISGHVSLYWYRQALGQGPEFLTYFNYEAQQDKSGLPNDRFSAERPEGSISTLTIQRTEQRDSAMYRCASSYGGDQPQHFGDGTRLSIL.

This clone was detected only a few times. V gene TRBV5-5 combines with J gene TRBJ2-1; TRBD2 agrees at 11 bases. Germline V gene data show CDR1 as SGHKS and CDR2 as YYEKEE (reference sequence). V was pared by 4 bases and J by 8 bases, with 5 bases of the junction left unmatched. This CDR3 is built from 14 residues. CDR3 protein: CASSLAGGRDEQFF. The DNA for the CDR3 is TGTGCCAGCAGCCTAGCGGGGGGAAGGGATGAGCAGTTCTTC.

V gene TRBV7-8 combines with J gene TRBJ2-3; 9 nucleotides align to TRBD1. The CDR3 runs 16 residues. Germline values: CDR1 SGHVS, CDR2 FQNEAQ. Losses at the gene ends were 1 base for V and 4 bases for J; bases not matched to a gene: 6. DNA for the CDR3: TGTGCCAGCAGCTTAGTAGGGGACAGGGCTCCAGATACGCAGTATTTT. This encodes CASSLVGDRAPDTQYF.

This clone came up a few times. V gene TRBV11-2 combines with J gene TRBJ1-1; weak D call: TRBD1 (6 bases). The germline V and J ends were trimmed by 3 bases and 5 bases, with 13 bases remaining between them. The CDR3 length is 14 residues. Germline CDR1 is SGHAT and CDR2 is FQNNGV. Written as DNA, the CDR3 is TGTGCCAGCAGCTTTCACAGGGTCGGAACTGAAGCTTTCTTT. This gives the protein CASSFHRVGTEAFF.

The gene calls are TRBV6-6 and TRBJ2-6; unclear D gene. Trimming took off 2 bases at V and 4 bases at J, with 6 bases between the two ends. The germline CDR1 and CDR2 sequences are MNHNY and SVGAGI (reference sequence). The CDR3 covers 14 residues. The CDR3 sequence is CASSYGGGANVLTF. The CDR3 nucleotides read TGTGCCAGCAGTTACGGCGGAGGGGCCAACGTCCTGACTTTC.

This clone was observed many times. This sequence joins TRBV27 and TRBJ2-3; D is undetermined. Trimming removed 7 bases from V and 6 bases from J, with 14 bases in between. CDR1 and CDR2 from the germline V gene are MNHEY and SMNVEV (reference sequence). This CDR3 spans 13 amino acids. The CDR3 region is CASTLYTGDTQYF. The CDR3 region has the DNA TGTGCCAGCACCTTATACACCGGGGATACGCAGTATTTT.

Concerning this clone: At the DNA level, this CDR3 is encoded by other sequences in the same sample as well. The rearrangement uses TRBV5-4 and TRBJ1-6, with a possible D match to TRBD1 (5 bases). Trimming pared 7 bases from V and 8 bases from J, leaving 13 bases between. The CDR3 covers 13 residues. Germline CDR1 is SGHNT and CDR2 is YYREEE (reference sequence). The CDR3 DNA is TGTGCCAGCGGGCGGCAGGGATATTCACCCCTCCACTTT. This codes for CASGRQGYSPLHF.

The rearrangement joins TRBV10-3 to TRBJ2-3; 7 bases agree with TRBD1. The CDR3 is 15 residues long. After removal of 6 bases from V and 2 bases from J, the junction contained 8 bases not matched to a gene. Germline loops: CDR1 ENHRY, CDR2 SYGVKD. CDR3 sequence: CAISPGQADTDTQYF. The CDR3 DNA is TGTGCCATCAGCCCCGGACAGGCGGACACAGATACGCAGTATTTT.

The chain combines TRBV19 with TRBJ2-7, with D perhaps TRBD1 (6 bases). Trimming removed 6 bases from V and 2 bases from J, with 11 bases in between. Germline V gene data show CDR1 as LNHDA and CDR2 as SQIVND (reference sequence). The CDR3 is 13 residues long. CDR3 in amino acids: CASRDRRAYEQYF. The CDR3, as DNA: TGTGCCAGTAGAGACAGGCGCGCCTACGAGCAGTACTTC.

The rearrangement uses TRBV7-9 and TRBJ1-3, with D tentatively TRBD1 (5 bases). Germline V lookup: CDR1 SEHNR, CDR2 FQNEAQ (reference sequence). V lost 4 bases and J 3 bases, leaving 13 bases between the germline ends. This CDR3 comprises 15 residues. DNA of the CDR3: TGTGCCAGCAGCTCCCCGGGGGGAGATGGAAACACCATATATTTT. Encoded protein: CASSSPGGDGNTIYF.

This sequence joins TRBV7-9 and TRBJ2-7; TRBD2 matches 8 bases. The germline V gene has CDR1 SEHNR and CDR2 FQNEAQ (reference sequence). The CDR3 runs 14 residues. Trimming at V came to 5 bases and at J to 7 bases, leaving 10 bases not matched to a gene. CDR3 DNA sequence: TGTGCCAGCAGCCGTCTCCGGGGGGGGCGGGAGCAGTACTTC. This translates into CASSRLRGGREQYF. Filled out from reference TRBV7-9 and TRBJ2-7, the complete variable domain reads DTGVSQNPRHKITKRGQNVTFRCDPISEHNRLYWYRQTLGQGPEFLTYFQNEAQLEKSRLLSDRFSAERPKGSFSTLEIQRTEQGDSAMYLCASSRLRGGREQYFGPGTRLTVT.

This clone was seen only a few times. V is TRBV5-6 and J is TRBJ2-5; TRBD2 might be the D (6 bases). The CDR3 has 17 amino acids. Germline CDR1 SGHDT, CDR2 YYEEEE. Trimming removed 3 bases at V and 3 bases at J, with 21 bases between. CDR3 bases: TGTGCCAGCAGCTCCTACACCTCCCGCGGGGACGAAGAGACCCAGTACTTC. It translates to CASSSYTSRGDEETQYF.

The chain combines TRBV18 with TRBJ2-4, with 10 bases matching TRBD1. CDR3 length: 14 residues. Trimming removed 4 bases from V and 8 bases from J; junction bases left unmatched: 5. Germline CDR1 is KGHSH and CDR2 is LQKENI. CDR3 coding DNA: TGTGCCAGCTCACTAGGGACAGGGGAAGACATTCAGTACTTC. This gives the protein CASSLGTGEDIQYF.